This T cell receptor beta chain was documented in a study of vaccination effects on CD4 cells after COVID-19. Study-level results: Post-vaccine spike-reactive clones in convalescents were mainly new vaccine-induced clones.

CD4+ T cells were isolated after 10 days of culture. This person caught SARS-CoV-2 sometime from March to December 2020, and PCR testing confirmed the infection. Participants completed two doses of the BNT162b2 or mRNA-1273 vaccine. The CDR3 runs to 15 residues. Trimming stripped 7 bases from V and 1 base from J, with 15 bases between. Looked up from germline, CDR1 is SGHAT and CDR2 is FQDESV (reference sequence). TCRdb's copy holds only in-frame clones and misses some; the assay was immunoSEQ multiplex PCR. The repertoire includes about 46,000 clones, about 76% of them detected once, and 5% to 5.5% sits in the top ten. This clone is medium-sized by share. Antigen unknown.

Sequenced material: CD4+ T cells from PBMCs cultured without peptide, taken after COVID-19 vaccination. The clonotype was recovered from a human donor who had a prior SARS-CoV-2 infection. The chain employs TRBV11-1 and TRBJ2-3; D is possibly TRBD2 (5 bases). The CDR3 DNA reads TGTGCCAGCACACGTCAGGTGGGAGGCACAGATACGCAGTATTTT. The encoded protein is CASTRQVGGTDTQYF.